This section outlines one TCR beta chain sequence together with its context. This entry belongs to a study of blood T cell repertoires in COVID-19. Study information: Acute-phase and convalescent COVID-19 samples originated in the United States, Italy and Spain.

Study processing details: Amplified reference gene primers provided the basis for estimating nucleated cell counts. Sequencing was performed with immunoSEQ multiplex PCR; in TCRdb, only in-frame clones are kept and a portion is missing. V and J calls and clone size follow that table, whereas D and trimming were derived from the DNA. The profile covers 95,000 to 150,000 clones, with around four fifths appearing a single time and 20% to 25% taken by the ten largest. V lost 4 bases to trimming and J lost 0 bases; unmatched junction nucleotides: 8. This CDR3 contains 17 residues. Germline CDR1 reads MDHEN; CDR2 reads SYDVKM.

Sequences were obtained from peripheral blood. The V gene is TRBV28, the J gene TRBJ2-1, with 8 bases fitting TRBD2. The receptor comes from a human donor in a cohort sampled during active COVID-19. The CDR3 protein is CASSSGGAESSYNEQFF. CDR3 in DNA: TGTGCCAGCAGTTCGGGGGGGGCCGAATCCTCCTACAATGAGCAGTTCTTC.